Listed here are 19 T cell receptor beta chains from one sample, sequenced in a study of OX40 agonist ivuxolimab in advanced cancers. Generated by immunoSEQ multiplex PCR, the TCRdb table keeps only in-frame clones and is missing some. This sample has roughly 86,000 clones; roughly 90% occur once, and the top ten carry around 0.75%. The source was CD4+ or CD8+ T cells sorted from blood, collected in a trial of the OX40 agonist ivuxolimab. These receptors came from an adult with an advanced solid tumor such as melanoma, head and neck, liver or kidney cancer.

V is TRBV9 and J is TRBJ1-2; D remains unclear. The CDR3 is 15 amino acids. Looked up from germline, CDR1 is SGDLS and CDR2 is YYNGEE. The V end lost 1 base, the J end lost 8 bases, and 18 bases lay between the germline ends. This CDR3 is CASSVRPTVTWGYTF. CDR3 nucleotides: TGTGCCAGCAGCGTAAGGCCCACCGTTACTTGGGGCTACACCTTC.

As DNA, the CDR3 is TGTGCCAGCAGCTGGAGACTAGCGGGAGAGTACGAGCAGTACTTC. Translation gives CASSWRLAGEYEQYF. The chain recombines TRBV5-5 with TRBJ2-7, with 12 bases lining up with TRBD2. Germline CDR1 is SGHKS and CDR2 is YYEKEE (reference sequence). The CDR3 totals 15 residues. J was trimmed by 4 bases and V by 3 bases; bases with no gene match: 5.

The V and J genes are TRBV7-9 and TRBJ2-1; 7 nucleotides agree with TRBD1. The CDR3 runs to 19 residues. V shed 6 bases, J shed 3 bases, and the junction held 20 bases outside the gene matches. Germline V gives CDR1 SEHNR, CDR2 FQNEAQ (reference sequence). The CDR3 here is CASRPIYRGQVGFYNEQFF. The CDR3 bases are TGTGCCAGCAGACCAATCTACCGCGGACAGGTAGGCTTCTACAATGAGCAGTTCTTC.

The chain couples TRBV5-4 to TRBJ2-1; D may correspond to TRBD1 or TRBD2 (5 bases each). V shed 1 base and J shed 6 bases, with 11 bases lying between them. CDR1 is SGHNT, CDR2 YYREEE, per germline (reference sequence). The CDR3 totals 14 residues. This CDR3 is CASSLLGTVNEQFF. The CDR3 DNA reads TGTGCCAGCAGCTTGTTGGGGACGGTCAATGAGCAGTTCTTC.

The V and J genes are TRBV4-1 and TRBJ2-2, with 7 bases fitting TRBD1. The V gene's germline CDR1 is MGHRA and CDR2 YSYEKL. The CDR3 covers 14 residues. Trimming took 6 bases from V and 2 from J; bases not matched to a gene: 3. CDR3 protein: CASRRTGNTGELFF. The CDR3 coding sequence is TGCGCCAGCAGAAGGACAGGCAACACCGGGGAGCTGTTTTTT.

The V call is TRBV28, the J call TRBJ2-2; D remains unclear. The CDR3 totals 17 residues. The germline V gene encodes CDR1 MDHEN and CDR2 SYDVKM. The V gene lost 3 bases and the J gene lost 3 bases, with 17 bases spanning the gap. The CDR3 bases are TGTGCCAGCAGTTTTAGAAGGGTTTTAAGAGACACCGGGGAGCTGTTTTTT. Protein: CASSFRRVLRDTGELFF.

The chain recombines TRBV10-1 with TRBJ2-2; no reliable D call. Looked up from germline, CDR1 is WNHNN and CDR2 is SYGVQD (reference sequence). V shed 0 bases and J shed 6 bases, with 5 bases lying between them. The CDR3 has 13 residues. CDR3 amino acids: CASSESVAGELFF. CDR3 coding DNA: TGCGCCAGCAGTGAGTCAGTGGCCGGGGAGCTGTTTTTT.

The chain employs TRBV18 and TRBJ2-7; possibly TRBD2 for D (6 bases). CDR1 is KGHSH and CDR2 is LQKENI in the germline V gene. V lost 6 bases and J 3 bases, leaving 15 bases between the germline ends. CDR3 length: 14 amino acids. Here the CDR3 DNA reads TGTGCCAGCTCCACGAGGAGGGATCACTACGAGCAGTACTTC. Translation: CASSTRRDHYEQYF.

CDR3 region: CAISEVAGVTEAFF. CDR3 nucleotides: TGTGCCATCAGTGAGGTGGCCGGGGTGACTGAAGCTTTCTTT. The rearrangement joins TRBV10-3 to TRBJ1-1; no clear D gene. Germline V CDR1 and CDR2: ENHRY, SYGVKD. V was cut by 2 bases and J by 5 bases, with 12 bases left in between. The CDR3 runs 14 residues.

This clone appeared a single time. This chain connects TRBV2 to TRBJ2-1; 13 bases are a match to TRBD2. Trimming at V came to 5 bases and at J to 8 bases, leaving 6 bases not matched to a gene. Germline V gene lookup returns CDR1 SNHLY and CDR2 FYNNEI. There are 15 residues in the CDR3. CDR3 sequence: CASSHPGLAGHEQFF. Written as DNA, the CDR3 is TGTGCCAGCAGTCATCCGGGACTAGCGGGACATGAGCAGTTCTTC.

The chain has TRBV19 and TRBJ1-1; maybe TRBD1 (6 bases). This CDR3 has 15 amino acids. Looked up from germline, CDR1 is LNHDA and CDR2 is SQIVND (reference sequence). Trimming cost V 3 bases and J 4 bases, with 15 bases left between them. CDR3 sequence (DNA): TGTGCCAGTAGTATTCGGGGGGGGCGGATCACTGAAGCTTTCTTT. It is translated as CASSIRGGRITEAFF.

This clone was picked up a small number of times. V gene TRBV29-1 combines with J gene TRBJ1-1; tentative D call: TRBD1 (6 bases). V was trimmed by 5 bases and J by 7 bases, leaving 14 bases between them. CDR3 size: 12 residues. Per germline, CDR1 SQVTM and CDR2 ANQGSEA. CDR3 protein: CSVSRGRNEAFF. For the CDR3, the DNA is TGCAGCGTTTCCAGGGGTCGAAATGAAGCTTTCTTT.

The chain recombines TRBV27 with TRBJ2-1; TRBD2 matches 12 bases. This CDR3 has 17 amino acids. V lost 2 bases and J lost 4; bases outside the gene matches: 6. From germline, CDR1 is MNHEY and CDR2 SMNVEV (reference sequence). The CDR3 DNA reads TGTGCCAGCAGTTTAACATGGCTAGCGGGAGGGTACAATGAGCAGTTCTTC. Residues: CASSLTWLAGGYNEQFF.

This clone was seen once. This chain links TRBV29-1 with TRBJ2-7; D might be TRBD1 or TRBD2, each matching 5 bases. This CDR3 comprises 16 residues. Germline values: CDR1 SQVTM, CDR2 ANQGSEA. The germline V and J ends were trimmed by 4 bases and 1 base, with 20 bases remaining between them. CDR3 residues: CSVVGFRDHPSYEQYF. CDR3 DNA: TGCAGCGTTGTTGGGTTTCGGGACCACCCTTCCTACGAGCAGTACTTC.

This clone appeared once. The V and J genes are TRBV27 and TRBJ2-6; 11 bases are shared with TRBD2. This CDR3 is built from 19 residues. The germline gives CDR1 MNHEY, CDR2 SMNVEV (reference sequence). With V trimmed by 5 bases and J by 0 bases, 9 bases remained unmatched. CDR3 sequence (DNA): TGTGCCAGCAGTAAGGGACTAGCGGAAGTTAGCTCTGGGGCCAACGTCCTGACTTTC. This codes for CASSKGLAEVSSGANVLTF.

The V gene is TRBV5-1, the J gene TRBJ1-2; 9 positions agree with TRBD1. J lost 2 bases, V lost 4 bases, and 3 bases had no gene match. The CDR3 length is 14 residues. CDR1 and CDR2 (germline): SGHRS, YFSETQ. CDR3 amino acids: CASSIGQGNYGYTF. DNA of the CDR3: TGCGCCAGCAGCATTGGACAGGGGAACTATGGCTACACCTTC. The full variable domain, in which reference TRBV5-1 and TRBJ1-2 provide the parts outside the CDR3, is KAGVTQTPRYLIKTRGQQVTLSCSPISGHRSVSWYQQTPGQGLQFLFEYFSETQRNKGNFPGRFSGRQFSNSRSEMNVSTLELGDSALYLCASSIGQGNYGYTFGSGTRLTVV.

The rearrangement uses TRBV25-1 and TRBJ2-1; 7 bases agree with TRBD2. From germline, CDR1 is MGHDK and CDR2 SYGVNS. The CDR3 extends over 14 amino acids. The J segment lost 4 bases and the V segment lost 5 bases, leaving 5 bases of the junction unmatched. The CDR3 nucleotides read TGTGCCAGCAGTAGACGGACTAGTTACAATGAGCAGTTCTTC. It translates to CASSRRTSYNEQFF.

The DNA of the CDR3 is TGTGCCAGCAGCTTAAGAGCGGGAGGGCCCAATGAGCAGTTCTTC. Translated, it gives CASSLRAGGPNEQFF. This chain links TRBV7-3 with TRBJ2-1, with TRBD2 identical over 10 bases. The CDR3 sequence is 15 residues long. The junction had 3 bases not matched to a gene; V was cut back by 1 base and J by 6 bases. The germline V gene has CDR1 SGHTA and CDR2 FQGTGA. The complete variable domain, with remaining parts taken from reference TRBV7-3 and TRBJ2-1, reads GAGVSQTPSNKVTEKGKYVELRCDPISGHTALYWYRQSLGQGPEFLIYFQGTGAADDSGLPNDRFFAVRPEGSVSTLKIQRTERGDSAVYLCASSLRAGGPNEQFFGPGTRLTVL.

The chain links TRBV10-1 to TRBJ2-7, with TRBD2 as a possible D gene (6 bases). V was pared by 3 bases and J by 7 bases, with 19 bases between. Germline loops: CDR1 WNHNN, CDR2 SYGVQD (reference sequence). This CDR3 comprises 15 residues. The CDR3 sequence: CASSEDQAGSREQYF. For the CDR3, the DNA is TGCGCCAGCAGTGAAGATCAGGCGGGATCAAGAGAGCAGTACTTC.